These 30 T cell receptor beta chains share one sample of origin, sequenced in a study of blood T cells in healthy people across ages. Combining a sample-barcoded 5' primer with a J-beta primer mix, a second PCR ran for about 7 to 11 cycles. MiXCR was run by TCRdb on the 5' RACE reads, yielding one entry per CDR3 protein. This sample carries around 1,800,000 distinct CDR3 sequences, approximately 40% of them seen once, and the ten largest clones take 23%. The specimen was blood. These receptors came from a human donor in good health.

This clonotype was observed many times. This chain joins TRBV7-2 and TRBJ1-1; no definite D call. The CDR3 totals 13 residues. Germline CDR1 is SGHTA and CDR2 is FQGNSA. The V gene lost 2 bases and the J gene lost 5 bases, with 9 bases spanning the gap. The CDR3 loop reads CASSLNRGTEAFF. The CDR3 coding sequence is TGTGCCAGCAGCTTAAACCGTGGGACTGAAGCTTTCTTT.

This clonotype was picked up a small number of times. The chain couples TRBV5-1 to TRBJ1-6; 8 nucleotides align to TRBD1. Germline loops: CDR1 SGHRS, CDR2 YFSETQ. There are 15 residues in the CDR3. J lost 8 bases, V lost 4 bases, and 8 bases had no gene match. Written as DNA, the CDR3 is TGCGCCAGCAGCCTCATCCCGGGACAGGATTCACCCCTCCACTTT. Protein: CASSLIPGQDSPLHF.

The rearrangement joins TRBV6-2 or TRBV6-3 to TRBJ2-4; no reliable D call. The J call is in doubt because the DNA end fits TRBJ2-7 better. The CDR3 runs 13 residues. The germline V gene encodes CDR1 MNHEY and CDR2 SVGEGT. Here the CDR3 DNA reads TGTGCCAGCACTGTGTACGGCCACTACGAGCAGTACTTC. As protein: CASTVYGHYEQYF.

The chain couples TRBV7-2 to TRBJ2-7, with D possibly called TRBD1 or TRBD2 (6 bases each). The CDR3 contains 15 residues. V dropped 4 bases and J dropped 7 bases, with 20 bases sitting between them. Germline V gene data show CDR1 as SGHTA and CDR2 as FQGNSA. CDR3 nucleotides: TGTGCCAGCAGCTCCCAAGGCTGGGGGGCTTGGGAGCAGTACTTC. It specifies CASSSQGWGAWEQYF.

The chain is built from TRBV5-6 and TRBJ1-1, with 9 bases identical to TRBD1. Germline lookup yields CDR1 SGHDT and CDR2 YYEEEE. CDR3 length equals 17 residues. V lost 4 bases to trimming and J lost 0 bases; unmatched junction nucleotides: 10. The chain's CDR3 is CASSVPGTGSVNTEAFF. CDR3 in DNA: TGTGCCAGCAGCGTCCCCGGGACAGGGAGCGTGAACACTGAAGCTTTCTTT.

The rearrangement links TRBV27 to TRBJ2-2; TRBD1 is a possible D gene (6 bases). The V end was cut by 7 bases, the J end by 3 bases, with 12 bases between. The CDR3 sequence is 14 residues long. Looked up from germline, CDR1 is MNHEY and CDR2 is SMNVEV (reference sequence). The CDR3 loop reads CASTPTGYTGELFF. CDR3 coding DNA: TGTGCCAGCACCCCGACAGGCTACACCGGGGAGCTGTTTTTT.

In regard to this clonotype: At one end, the junction sequence differs from germline, possibly due to a read error. This sequence joins TRBV20-1 and TRBJ1-2, with 10 positions matching TRBD1. The CDR3 is made up of 15 amino acids. Germline CDR1 DFQATT, CDR2 SNEGSKA (reference sequence). The CDR3 sequence is CSARDLTGGDYDYTF. The CDR3 region has the DNA TGCAGTGCTAGAGATTTGACAGGGGGCGACTATGACTACACCTTC.

The chain has TRBV20-1 and TRBJ2-5; TRBD2 might be the D (5 bases). V lost 1 base and J 5 bases, leaving 11 bases between the germline ends. Germline values: CDR1 DFQATT, CDR2 SNEGSKA (reference sequence). This CDR3 has 13 amino acids. The CDR3 is CSARAASRETQYF. The CDR3 DNA reads TGCAGTGCTAGAGCGGCTAGCAGGGAGACCCAGTACTTC.

This chain joins TRBV27 and TRBJ2-5; 9 nucleotides agree with TRBD1. V lost 5 bases, J lost 5 bases, and 12 bases stayed unmatched. The CDR3 has 16 amino acids. CDR1 and CDR2 (germline): MNHEY, SMNVEV (reference sequence). The CDR3 DNA follows: TGTGCCAGCAGTCTGTACTGGACAGGGGTTTGGGAGACCCAGTACTTC. Encoded protein: CASSLYWTGVWETQYF.

The chain carries TRBV20-1 and TRBJ1-2; 7 bases are shared with TRBD1. The CDR3 consists of 12 residues. The J segment lost 4 bases and the V segment lost 5 bases, leaving 4 bases of the junction unmatched. Germline CDR1 reads DFQATT; CDR2 reads SNEGSKA (reference sequence). This CDR3 is CSAVNRGYGYTF. DNA for the CDR3: TGCAGTGCTGTAAACAGGGGCTATGGCTACACCTTC.

This clonotype was seen ten or more times. The chain couples TRBV7-2 to TRBJ2-3, with 10 bases fitting TRBD2. J gave up 4 bases and V 3 bases, and 1 base lay outside the gene matches. CDR3 length: 14 residues. The germline gives CDR1 SGHTA, CDR2 FQGNSA. CDR3 loop: CASSFGLAADTQYF. The CDR3 nucleotides read TGTGCCAGCAGCTTCGGACTAGCGGCAGATACGCAGTATTTT.

This chain links TRBV7-3 with TRBJ2-7, with 8 positions matching TRBD2. Per the germline V gene, CDR1 is SGHTA and CDR2 is FQGTGA. Trimming at V came to 0 bases and at J to 1 base, leaving 5 bases not matched to a gene. The CDR3 contains 16 residues. In DNA form, the CDR3 reads TGTGCCAGCAGCTTAACTGGACTAGCTCTGTCCTACGAGCAGTACTTC. Amino acid sequence: CASSLTGLALSYEQYF.

The CDR3 DNA reads as TGCAAAATTGCGGGGGGGGAGGGTGAGCAGTTCTTC. Translating it yields CKIAGGEGEQFF. V gene TRBV20-1 combines with J gene TRBJ2-1; 9 nucleotides match TRBD2. The length of the CDR3 is 12 residues. CDR1 DFQATT and CDR2 SNEGSKA come from the germline V gene (reference sequence).

The V gene is TRBV29-1, the J gene TRBJ2-1, with 11 bases that match TRBD2. The germline CDR1 and CDR2 sequences are SQVTM and ANQGSEA. J was trimmed by 4 bases and V by 5 bases; bases with no gene match: 4. The CDR3 extends over 14 amino acids. The CDR3 loop reads CSVSVAGGYNEQFF. The CDR3 nucleotides are TGCAGCGTTTCGGTAGCGGGGGGGTACAATGAGCAGTTCTTC.

The CDR3 reads CASSPMGGGVADTQYF. For the CDR3, the DNA is TGTGCCAGCAGCCCAATGGGCGGGGGCGTTGCAGATACGCAGTATTTT. The chain recombines TRBV7-6 with TRBJ2-3, with TRBD2 as a possible D gene (7 bases). The CDR3 runs to 16 residues. Germline-derived CDR1 and CDR2 are SGHVS and FNYEAQ. V was pared by 5 bases and J by 4 bases, with 19 bases between. The full variable domain, its missing parts supplied by reference TRBV7-6 and TRBJ2-3, is GAGVSQSPRYKVTKRGQDVALRCDPISGHVSLYWYRQALGQGPEFLTYFNYEAQQDKSGLPNDRFSAERPEGSISTLTIQRTEQRDSAMYRCASSPMGGGVADTQYFGPGTRLTVL.

The CDR3 DNA sequence: TGCGCCAGCAGCTGGCAGGGGAGAGACGATGAGCAGTTCTTC. Residues: CASSWQGRDDEQFF. The V and J genes are TRBV5-1 and TRBJ2-1, with D perhaps TRBD1 (6 bases). The CDR3 consists of 14 residues. Germline CDR1 and CDR2: SGHRS and YFSETQ. The ends were cut back, 3 bases at V and 8 bases at J, with 15 bases in the middle.

This chain joins TRBV24-1 and TRBJ1-4; the match to TRBD1 covers 7 bases. This CDR3 spans 15 amino acids. The V and J ends lost 3 bases and 7 bases, in that order; junction bases with no gene match: 7. CDR1 KGHDR and CDR2 SFDVKD come from the germline V gene. The CDR3 spells CATSDPRQGGEKLFF. In DNA, the CDR3 is TGTGCCACCAGTGATCCTCGACAGGGAGGTGAAAAACTGTTTTTT.

V usage is TRBV7-2 and J usage is TRBJ2-5; TRBD2 matches 8 bases. The CDR3 totals 15 residues. Germline-derived CDR1 and CDR2 are SGHTA and FQGNSA. The V segment lost 4 bases and the J segment 7 bases; nucleotides outside the gene matches: 11. The chain's CDR3 is CASSSQLAAEGTQYF. For the CDR3, the DNA is TGTGCCAGCAGCTCACAACTAGCGGCGGAGGGGACCCAGTACTTC. The full variable domain, rest sourced from reference TRBV7-2 and TRBJ2-5, is GAGVSQSPSNKVTEKGKDVELRCDPISGHTALYWYRQSLGQGLEFLIYFQGNSAPDKSGLPSDRFSAERTGGSVSTLTIQRTQQEDSAVYLCASSSQLAAEGTQYFGPGTRLLVL.

This rearrangement joins TRBV5-5 to TRBJ2-7; TRBD1 agrees at 11 bases. J was trimmed by 4 bases and V by 5 bases; bases with no gene match: 11. The CDR3 consists of 16 residues. CDR1 is SGHKS and CDR2 is YYEKEE in the germline V gene (reference sequence). This chain's CDR3 is CASSTPVGTGGYEQYF. The CDR3 nucleotides are TGTGCCAGCAGTACTCCCGTCGGGACAGGGGGATACGAGCAGTACTTC.

This clonotype was seen repeatedly, ten times or more. This chain connects TRBV14 to TRBJ2-1; TRBD2 might be the D (6 bases). V lost 4 bases and J 4 bases, leaving 8 bases between the germline ends. CDR3 length: 13 amino acids. Germline V lookup: CDR1 SGHDN, CDR2 FVKESK. The CDR3 spells CASSRDLYNEQFF. Written as DNA, the CDR3 is TGTGCCAGCAGCCGGGACTTATACAATGAGCAGTTCTTC.

This clonotype was recorded a few times. The V and J genes are TRBV29-1 and TRBJ1-2; 10 positions match TRBD1. The CDR3 covers 15 residues. Germline CDR1 reads SQVTM; CDR2 reads ANQGSEA. The junction had 12 bases not matched to a gene; V was cut back by 4 bases and J by 7 bases. DNA of the CDR3: TGCAGCGTTGCCCAGACCGGGACAGGGGAAGGTGGCTACACCTTC. Its protein product is CSVAQTGTGEGGYTF.

The chain has TRBV7-2 and TRBJ1-2, with 8 nucleotides matching TRBD1. CDR1 SGHTA and CDR2 FQGNSA come from the germline V gene. The trim removed 1 base at V and 4 bases at J, leaving 2 bases unmatched. The CDR3 sequence is 14 residues long. The CDR3 region has the DNA TGTGCCAGCAGCTTAGACAGGGGGGTCTATGGCTACACCTTC. As protein: CASSLDRGVYGYTF.

V and J are TRBV20-1 and TRBJ2-5; D not certain. The J call may be in error: the DNA end matches TRBJ2-7 better. The CDR3 totals 14 residues. Per the germline V gene, CDR1 is DFQATT and CDR2 is SNEGSKA (reference sequence). CDR3 sequence: CSARDLQINDEQYF. Written as DNA, the CDR3 is TGCAGTGCTAGAGATCTACAGATAAACGACGAGCAGTACTTC.

This clonotype was detected only a few times. V gene TRBV5-1 combines with J gene TRBJ2-1; TRBD2 agrees at 10 bases. V gave up 4 bases and J gave up 6 bases; unmatched junction bases: 4. Looked up from germline, CDR1 is SGHRS and CDR2 is YFSETQ. The CDR3 runs to 14 residues. This CDR3 reads CASSLAGDTNEQFF. CDR3 nucleotides: TGCGCCAGCAGCCTAGCGGGGGACACCAATGAGCAGTTCTTC.

This clonotype showed up just a few times. The chain recombines TRBV29-1 with TRBJ2-7, with D possibly matching TRBD1 (5 bases). The CDR3 sequence is 14 residues long. In germline, CDR1 is SQVTM, CDR2 ANQGSEA. V gave up 1 base and J gave up 0 bases, with 10 bases separating them. CDR3 DNA: TGCAGCGTTGAAGGGACACCTAACTCCTACGAGCAGTACTTC. It yields the protein CSVEGTPNSYEQYF.

A few counts support this clonotype. The V gene is TRBV29-1, the J gene TRBJ2-3; D may be TRBD1 (5 bases). The V end lost 5 bases, the J end lost 2 bases, and 17 bases lay between the germline ends. CDR1 and CDR2 from the germline V gene are SQVTM and ANQGSEA. This CDR3 contains 15 residues. The CDR3 loop reads CSVMVVDSSTDTQYF. The CDR3 DNA sequence: TGCAGCGTTATGGTAGTCGACAGTTCCACAGATACGCAGTATTTT.

This clonotype has only a few counts. The chain combines TRBV11-2 with TRBJ2-5; D ambiguous. Trimming took 2 bases from V and 6 from J, leaving 13 bases between them. The CDR3 has 14 residues. Looked up from germline, CDR1 is SGHAT and CDR2 is FQNNGV. CDR3 in amino acids: CASSLMVDRQTQYF. CDR3 DNA sequence: TGTGCCAGCAGCTTAATGGTGGATAGACAGACCCAGTACTTC.

This clonotype was found once. The CDR3 region has the DNA TGCGCCAGCAGCAAAACTGGAAGGGGTTTCACAGATACGCAGTATTTT. It is translated as CASSKTGRGFTDTQYF. The chain is built from TRBV4-1 and TRBJ2-3; D possibly corresponds to TRBD1 (5 bases). The V end was cut by 5 bases, the J end by 2 bases, with 17 bases between. The CDR3 length is 16 residues. CDR1 and CDR2 (germline): MGHRA, YSYEKL.

This rearrangement joins TRBV14 to TRBJ2-6; 9 bases map to TRBD1. V shed 3 bases, J shed 0 bases, and the junction held 6 bases outside the gene matches. Germline CDR1 is SGHDN and CDR2 is FVKESK. CDR3 length equals 18 residues. CDR3 protein: CASSHLTGGSSGANVLTF. DNA for the CDR3: TGTGCCAGCAGCCATCTGACAGGGGGAAGCTCTGGGGCCAACGTCCTGACTTTC.

V is TRBV2 and J is TRBJ2-5; D not resolved. The V gene's germline CDR1 is SNHLY and CDR2 FYNNEI. V was clipped by 3 bases and J by 5 bases, with 7 bases between them. CDR3 length: 12 amino acids. CDR3 residues: CASSELEETQYF. DNA of the CDR3: TGTGCCAGCAGTGAGTTGGAGGAGACCCAGTACTTC.